This T cell receptor beta chain was found in a study of Graves' ophthalmopathy and Graves' hyperthyroidism. Regarding the study as a whole: Blood also carried most expanded thyroid clonotypes exceeding 0.001 frequency.

This clonotype was counted ten times or more. Its antigen is undetermined. The sequenced template was RNA, covering the TCR beta CDR3 region. A first-round RT-PCR used HTBI primers, followed by a second-round multiplex PCR. From the multiplex PCR reads, TCRdb called clonotypes with MiXCR, one entry per CDR3 protein. The table has around 1.1 million distinct CDR3 sequences, roughly two fifths seen once; the top ten hold more than 9.5%. The germline V gene encodes CDR1 SGHVS and CDR2 FQNEAQ. Trimming stripped 5 bases from V and 0 bases from J, with 10 bases between. The CDR3 length is 14 residues. The chain employs TRBV7-8 and TRBJ1-1; the D is unclear. The receptor was derived from an adult man with Graves' hyperthyroidism. The sample taken for sequencing was peripheral blood or thyroid tissue (not recorded which). The CDR3 region has the DNA TGTGCCAGCAGCCCGGTGAGATTGAACACTGAAGCTTTCTTT. Residues: CASSPVRLNTEAFF.